This passage covers 28 T cell receptor beta chains from one sample sequenced in a study of T cells after yellow fever vaccination. TCRdb reprocessed the 5' RACE reads with MiXCR, giving one entry per CDR3 protein. This sample has about 110,000 distinct CDR3 sequences, with roughly 8.9% found just once. The source was CD8+ T cells sorted from PBMCs, collected 45 days after the yellow fever booster vaccination. These receptors originate from a man aged 25-45 years who received the YFV17D yellow fever vaccine.

This clonotype was detected a few times. The genes are TRBV10-1 and TRBJ2-1; 9 nucleotides align to TRBD2. Looked up from germline, CDR1 is WNHNN and CDR2 is SYGVQD (reference sequence). V trimming: 8 bases; J trimming: 7 bases; junction bases outside the gene matches: 3. This CDR3 is built from 12 residues. The chain's CDR3 is CASGLAGNEQFF. In DNA, the CDR3 is TGCGCCAGCGGGCTAGCGGGGAATGAGCAGTTCTTC.

This clonotype was recorded a few times. The genes are TRBV7-2 and TRBJ2-5, with D perhaps matching TRBD1 (5 bases). V was pared by 1 base and J by 5 bases, with 20 bases between. Germline V CDR1 and CDR2: SGHTA, FQGNSA. The CDR3 length is 17 residues. CDR3 in amino acids: CASSLGGLGHPGETQYF. The DNA for the CDR3 is TGTGCCAGCAGCTTAGGGGGCTTGGGCCATCCAGGGGAGACCCAGTACTTC. The entire variable domain, with the rest obtained from reference TRBV7-2 and TRBJ2-5, is as follows: GAGVSQSPSNKVTEKGKDVELRCDPISGHTALYWYRQSLGQGLEFLIYFQGNSAPDKSGLPSDRFSAERTGGSVSTLTIQRTQQEDSAVYLCASSLGGLGHPGETQYFGPGTRLLVL.

This clonotype was detected ten times or more. V usage is TRBV6-5 and J usage is TRBJ2-1, with TRBD2 matching 15 bases. Germline-derived CDR1 and CDR2 are MNHEY and SVGAGI. V trimming: 2 bases; J trimming: 9 bases; junction bases outside the gene matches: 5. The CDR3 extends over 16 amino acids. The CDR3 coding sequence is TGTGCCAGCAGTTACGGACTAGCGGGAGGGCCAGGTGAGCAGTTCTTC. It encodes CASSYGLAGGPGEQFF.

This clonotype has only a few counts. The chain employs TRBV5-1 and TRBJ2-3, with 9 nucleotides matching TRBD1. There are 12 residues in the CDR3. Trimming removed 3 bases from V and 14 bases from J; junction bases left unmatched: 7. Germline V gene data show CDR1 as SGHRS and CDR2 as YFSETQ. In DNA, the CDR3 is TGCGCCAGCAGCTCCGCCGGGACAGGGCTGTATTTT. Residues: CASSSAGTGLYF.

This clonotype was seen only a few times. V usage is TRBV23-1 and J usage is TRBJ2-1; no reliable D call. TRBV23-1 is an open reading frame whose function is uncertain. This CDR3 has 16 residues. V was pared by 0 bases and J by 3 bases, with 12 bases between. CDR3 sequence (DNA): TGCGCCAGCAGTCAATCGGGCTACCCACACTACAATGAGCAGTTCTTC. This gives the protein CASSQSGYPHYNEQFF.

This clonotype was picked up many times. The J gene is TRBJ1-1, the V gene TRBV5-1; 8 bases align to TRBD1. In germline, CDR1 is SGHRS, CDR2 YFSETQ. This CDR3 has 14 residues. J was trimmed by 1 base and V by 8 bases; bases with no gene match: 7. Written as DNA, the CDR3 is TGCGCCAGTACAGACAGGGGCCAGAACACTGAAGCTTTCTTT. Protein product: CASTDRGQNTEAFF.

This clonotype has a count of ten or more. The CDR3 DNA reads as TGTGCCAGCAGTTTGCGGGGCATGAACACTGAAGCTTTCTTT. It specifies CASSLRGMNTEAFF. The chain recombines TRBV27 with TRBJ1-1, with D maybe TRBD1 (5 bases). From germline, CDR1 is MNHEY and CDR2 SMNVEV (reference sequence). This CDR3 contains 14 residues. The V end lost 3 bases, the J end lost 0 bases, and 8 bases lay between the germline ends.

This clonotype was seen ten or more times. This sequence joins TRBV12-3 or TRBV12-4 and TRBJ2-7; 9 bases are shared with TRBD2. This CDR3 region has 15 residues. J gave up 5 bases and V 1 base, and 6 bases lay outside the gene matches. The CDR3 region is CASSLVAGEGHEQYF. In DNA form, the CDR3 reads TGTGCCAGCAGTTTAGTAGCGGGAGAAGGCCACGAGCAGTACTTC.

The sample holds a few counts of this clonotype. The J gene is TRBJ1-3, the V gene TRBV7-2; D uncertain. The CDR3 runs 16 residues. Between the trimmed V and J ends, which lost 6 bases and 3 bases, there was a span of 18 bases. Germline V gene sequence: CDR1 SGHTA, CDR2 FQGNSA. The CDR3 sequence: CASSFTPAPVGNTIYF. DNA for the CDR3: TGTGCCAGCAGTTTTACACCAGCACCCGTTGGAAACACCATATATTTT.

This clonotype was seen ten or more times. The chain combines TRBV28 with TRBJ2-1; 12 bases fit TRBD2. This CDR3 is 16 amino acids long. Germline V gene data show CDR1 as MDHEN and CDR2 as SYDVKM. V lost 7 bases and J lost 0; bases outside the gene matches: 4. CDR3 in DNA: TGTGCCAGCAATAGACTAGCGGGGGACTCCTACAATGAGCAGTTCTTC. Translating it yields CASNRLAGDSYNEQFF.

This clonotype was counted ten times or more. This chain's CDR3 is CASSLGFSGTAGELFF. The CDR3 DNA is TGCGCCAGCAGCTTGGGTTTTAGCGGGACGGCCGGGGAGCTGTTTTTT. The V and J genes are TRBV5-1 and TRBJ2-2; 8 positions match TRBD2. The V and J ends lost 0 bases and 6 bases, in that order; junction bases with no gene match: 7. CDR1 and CDR2 from the germline V gene are SGHRS and YFSETQ. The CDR3 extends over 16 amino acids.

With respect to this clonotype: This may arise from a read error, as a much more abundant clone is one base away. The gene calls are TRBV6-5 and TRBJ2-3; maybe TRBD2 (6 bases). CDR3 length: 11 amino acids. Trimming took 8 bases from V and 8 from J, leaving 11 bases between them. The germline V gene has CDR1 MNHEY and CDR2 SVGAGI. In DNA form, the CDR3 reads TGTGCCAGCGGGACTCAAGGTACGCAGTATTTT. Its protein product is CASGTQGTQYF.

The V gene is TRBV2, the J gene TRBJ2-1, with 10 bases identical to TRBD2. V lost 4 bases and J lost 4; bases outside the gene matches: 1. Germline CDR1 and CDR2: SNHLY and FYNNEI. The CDR3 has 14 residues. In nucleotides, the CDR3 is TGTGCCAGCAGTGCACTAGCGGGATACAATGAGCAGTTCTTC. As protein: CASSALAGYNEQFF.

This clonotype was observed a few times. The V and J genes are TRBV30 and TRBJ2-1, with unresolved D. The V end was cut by 0 bases, the J end by 1 base, with 4 bases between. The CDR3 is 13 residues long. Germline V gene sequence: CDR1 GTSNPN, CDR2 SVGIG (reference sequence). CDR3 protein: CAWSVYSYNEQFF. CDR3 in DNA: TGTGCCTGGAGTGTGTATTCCTACAATGAGCAGTTCTTC.

The chain employs TRBV4-2 and TRBJ2-7, with no clear D. V gave up 0 bases and J gave up 4 bases, with 7 bases separating them. This CDR3 is built from 13 residues. Germline V CDR1 and CDR2: LGHNA, YNFKEQ. The CDR3, as DNA: TGTGCCAGCAGCCAAGAAATCTTGTACGAGCAGTACTTC. It codes for CASSQEILYEQYF.

This clonotype was found a few times. This chain links TRBV19 with TRBJ2-3; TRBD2 matches at 11 bases. The CDR3 totals 15 residues. V lost 5 bases and J lost 3; bases outside the gene matches: 4. CDR1 and CDR2 from the germline V gene are LNHDA and SQIVND (reference sequence). The CDR3 is CASSEWTSGTDTQYF. For the CDR3, the DNA is TGTGCCAGTAGTGAGTGGACTAGCGGGACAGATACGCAGTATTTT. The variable domain in full, with the rest retrieved from reference TRBV19 and TRBJ2-3, is DGGITQSPKYLFRKEGQNVTLSCEQNLNHDAMYWYRQDPGQGLRLIYYSQIVNDFQKGDIAEGYSVSREKKESFPLTVTSAQKNPTAFYLCASSEWTSGTDTQYFGPGTRLTVL.

This clonotype was counted ten times or more. This chain connects TRBV14 to TRBJ2-7; D ambiguous. The CDR3 is 13 amino acids. Germline CDR1 and CDR2: SGHDN and FVKESK. V lost 4 bases to trimming and J lost 3 bases, with 10 bases between them. CDR3 sequence reads: CASSPLVSYEQYF. DNA of the CDR3: TGTGCCAGCAGCCCACTGGTGAGCTACGAGCAGTACTTC.

In its sample, this clonotype was seen many times. The chain carries TRBV12-3 or TRBV12-4 and TRBJ2-5; 10 bases agree with TRBD2. V trimming: 6 bases; J trimming: 4 bases; junction bases outside the gene matches: 8. This CDR3 region has 15 residues. CDR3 amino acids: CASSRSGRRGETQYF. The CDR3 DNA reads TGTGCCAGCAGCCGTAGCGGGAGGAGGGGAGAGACCCAGTACTTC.

V is TRBV29-1 and J is TRBJ2-7, with a weak D call TRBD1 (5 bases). This CDR3 has 13 amino acids. The V end was cut by 2 bases, the J end by 3 bases, with 11 bases between. CDR1 and CDR2 from the germline V gene are SQVTM and ANQGSEA. CDR3 residues: CSVEKGAGYEQYF. The CDR3, as DNA: TGCAGCGTTGAAAAAGGGGCCGGCTACGAGCAGTACTTC.

This clonotype was recorded only once. An end of the junction does not agree with germline; a read error may underlie this. V is TRBV5-6 and J is TRBJ2-1, with no clear D. This CDR3 contains 11 residues. Per the germline V gene, CDR1 is SGHDT and CDR2 is YYEEEE. The CDR3 spells CAGSFGNEQFF. The CDR3 bases are TGTGCCGGCAGCTTCGGGAATGAGCAGTTCTTC.

This clonotype was detected many times. The chain couples TRBV12-3 or TRBV12-4 to TRBJ2-7; TRBD1 is a possible D gene (6 bases). V lost 3 bases and J lost 0, with 15 bases in between. The CDR3 has 16 amino acids. CDR3 bases: TGTGCCAGCAGTTTCGCGCAGGGGCCGAGCTCCTACGAGCAGTACTTC. Encoded protein: CASSFAQGPSSYEQYF.

This clonotype was seen a handful of times. This chain connects TRBV19 to TRBJ2-7; tentatively, D is TRBD2 (6 bases). The CDR3 sequence is 15 residues long. Germline CDR1 is LNHDA and CDR2 is SQIVND (reference sequence). V was trimmed by 1 base and J by 0 bases, leaving 10 bases between them. The CDR3 DNA sequence: TGTGCCAGTAGTATAGGGGGACTCGCCTCCTACGAGCAGTACTTC. Translated: CASSIGGLASYEQYF.

This clonotype was counted at least ten times. The CDR3 region is CSASGTVDIINTEAFF. The DNA for the CDR3 is TGCAGCGCTTCGGGTACAGTTGATATCATAAACACTGAAGCTTTCTTT. The chain joins TRBV29-1 to TRBJ1-1; D unclear. The CDR3 covers 16 residues. Trimming removed 7 bases from V and 2 bases from J, with 23 bases in between. The germline V gene has CDR1 SQVTM and CDR2 ANQGSEA.

The CDR3 sequence is CSAKGLAGVAEQFF. DNA of the CDR3: TGCAGTGCTAAGGGACTAGCGGGAGTAGCTGAGCAGTTCTTC. The genes are TRBV20-1 and TRBJ2-1; 14 nucleotides line up with TRBD2. CDR3 length equals 14 residues. Losses at the gene ends were 4 bases for V and 9 bases for J; bases not matched to a gene: 5. Germline CDR1 reads DFQATT; CDR2 reads SNEGSKA (reference sequence).

The chain recombines TRBV4-2 with TRBJ2-7; 7 bases match TRBD2. V trimming: 1 base; J trimming: 1 base; junction bases outside the gene matches: 13. CDR1 is LGHNA and CDR2 is YNFKEQ in the germline V gene. This CDR3 region has 18 residues. This CDR3 is CASSQANLAGAGSYEQYF. The CDR3 DNA sequence: TGTGCCAGCAGCCAAGCAAACTTGGCGGGAGCGGGGTCCTACGAGCAGTACTTC.

This clonotype was counted ten times or more. V gene TRBV6-1 combines with J gene TRBJ2-3; D is uncertain. Trimming left V 7 bases short and J 6 bases short, with 17 bases between. This CDR3 has 14 amino acids. CDR1 is MNHNS, CDR2 SASEGT, per germline. CDR3 in DNA: TGTGCCAGCACCGCCCTCTTGCATTCGGATACGCAGTATTTT. Translated: CASTALLHSDTQYF.

The chain carries TRBV6-5 and TRBJ2-5, with TRBD2 matching 7 bases. Germline CDR1 and CDR2: MNHEY and SVGAGI. The CDR3 has 17 amino acids. V gave up 0 bases and J gave up 0 bases; unmatched junction bases: 7. The CDR3 is CASSYSTGREYQETQYF. The CDR3, as DNA: TGTGCCAGCAGTTACTCCACGGGGCGGGAGTACCAAGAGACCCAGTACTTC.

There are many counts of this clonotype. V is TRBV11-2 and J is TRBJ2-7, with a tentative D call TRBD2 (5 bases). Per the germline V gene, CDR1 is SGHAT and CDR2 is FQNNGV. The length of the CDR3 is 13 residues. The V end was cut by 2 bases, the J end by 5 bases, with 10 bases between. The CDR3 protein is CASSLSPGDEQYF. CDR3 in DNA: TGTGCCAGCAGCTTAAGTCCCGGGGACGAGCAGTACTTC.